The rows below give T cell receptor beta chains drawn from one sample of a study of graft-versus-host responses after intestinal transplantation. Method: immunoSEQ multiplex PCR; TCRdb's copy keeps in-frame clones and lacks some. This table has 45,000 to 60,000 clones, over 90% appearing once. The antigens these receptors bind are not known. The sample in question was unstimulated CD4+ T cells sorted from spleen or lymph node cells, obtained before transplant. The receptors here all came from a human donor who was the organ donor for an intestinal transplant. Both conserved end residues are part of each CDR3. The order of the fields is V gene, J gene, clone size, D gene, CDR3 protein, CDR3 DNA. The D gene is left open where the match is weak. Clone size is stated in some rows and not others, as once, few, many or a class when expanded.

v_call: TRBV7-2; j_call: TRBJ1-5; clone_size: .; d_call: .; cdr3_aa: CASSLARQINQPQHF; cdr3_nt: TGTGCCAGCAGCTTAGCGCGACAGATCAATCAGCCCCAGCATTTT
v_call: TRBV28; j_call: TRBJ1-1; clone_size: .; d_call: TRBD1; cdr3_aa: CASGFRGLAFF; cdr3_nt: TGTGCCAGTGGGTTCAGGGGGCTTGCTTTCTTT
v_call: TRBV27; j_call: TRBJ2-7; clone_size: once; d_call: .; cdr3_aa: CASSPTGQTYEQYF; cdr3_nt: TGTGCCAGCAGTCCAACAGGGCAGACCTACGAGCAGTACTTC
v_call: TRBV6-6; j_call: TRBJ2-7; clone_size: .; d_call: .; cdr3_aa: CASRPGPGRPYEQYF; cdr3_nt: TGTGCCAGCAGACCCGGACCAGGGCGGCCCTACGAGCAGTACTTC
v_call: TRBV7-9; j_call: TRBJ2-1; clone_size: .; d_call: .; cdr3_aa: CASSSYPDRQVPYNEQFF; cdr3_nt: TGTGCCAGCAGCTCCTATCCGGACCGACAGGTACCCTACAATGAGCAGTTCTTC
v_call: TRBV29-1; j_call: TRBJ2-3; clone_size: .; d_call: .; cdr3_aa: CSVGGTDTQYF; cdr3_nt: TGCAGCGTAGGAGGGACAGATACGCAGTATTTT
v_call: TRBV7-6; j_call: TRBJ1-6; clone_size: .; d_call: .; cdr3_aa: CASSRDRNSPLHF; cdr3_nt: TGTGCCAGCAGCCGCGATAGAAATTCACCCCTCCACTTT
v_call: TRBV6-1; j_call: TRBJ2-3; clone_size: .; d_call: .; cdr3_aa: CASTLVPTDTQYF; cdr3_nt: TGTGCCAGCACACTAGTCCCCACAGATACGCAGTATTTT
v_call: TRBV6-5; j_call: TRBJ1-1; clone_size: few; d_call: .; cdr3_aa: CASSYRQSGDTEAFF; cdr3_nt: TGTGCCAGCAGTTATCGTCAATCAGGGGACACTGAAGCTTTCTTT
v_call: TRBV7-9; j_call: TRBJ2-1; clone_size: .; d_call: .; cdr3_aa: CASSLGGSYNEQFF; cdr3_nt: TGTGCCAGCAGCTTAGGGGGCTCCTACAATGAGCAGTTCTTC
v_call: TRBV19; j_call: TRBJ1-5; clone_size: .; d_call: .; cdr3_aa: CASSIVAQNQPQHF; cdr3_nt: TGTGCCAGTAGTATAGTTGCACAGAATCAGCCCCAGCATTTT
v_call: TRBV30; j_call: TRBJ1-1; clone_size: .; d_call: .; cdr3_aa: CAWTGRTGGNTEAFF; cdr3_nt: TGTGCCTGGACCGGACGCACCGGCGGGAACACTGAAGCTTTCTTT
v_call: TRBV6-1; j_call: TRBJ2-7; clone_size: .; d_call: .; cdr3_aa: CASSYDYEQYF; cdr3_nt: TGTGCCAGCAGTTATGACTACGAGCAGTACTTC
v_call: TRBV4-2; j_call: TRBJ1-3; clone_size: .; d_call: .; cdr3_aa: CASSQDRGSGNTIYF; cdr3_nt: TGTGCCAGCAGCCAAGATCGGGGCTCTGGAAACACCATATATTTT
v_call: TRBV30; j_call: TRBJ2-1; clone_size: .; d_call: TRBD2; cdr3_aa: CAWRGLVSYNEQFF; cdr3_nt: TGTGCCTGGAGGGGACTAGTTTCCTACAATGAGCAGTTCTTC
v_call: TRBV5-1; j_call: TRBJ1-5; clone_size: .; d_call: .; cdr3_aa: CASSLGHNQPQHF; cdr3_nt: TGCGCCAGCAGCTTGGGCCACAATCAGCCCCAGCATTTT
v_call: TRBV28; j_call: TRBJ2-7; clone_size: once; d_call: TRBD2; cdr3_aa: CASSIPGGPTYEQYF; cdr3_nt: TGTGCCAGCAGTATCCCGGGAGGCCCAACCTACGAGCAGTACTTC
v_call: TRBV4-2; j_call: TRBJ2-5; clone_size: .; d_call: TRBD2; cdr3_aa: CASSQRTSGSETQYF; cdr3_nt: TGTGCCAGCAGCCAACGGACTAGCGGGAGTGAGACCCAGTACTTC